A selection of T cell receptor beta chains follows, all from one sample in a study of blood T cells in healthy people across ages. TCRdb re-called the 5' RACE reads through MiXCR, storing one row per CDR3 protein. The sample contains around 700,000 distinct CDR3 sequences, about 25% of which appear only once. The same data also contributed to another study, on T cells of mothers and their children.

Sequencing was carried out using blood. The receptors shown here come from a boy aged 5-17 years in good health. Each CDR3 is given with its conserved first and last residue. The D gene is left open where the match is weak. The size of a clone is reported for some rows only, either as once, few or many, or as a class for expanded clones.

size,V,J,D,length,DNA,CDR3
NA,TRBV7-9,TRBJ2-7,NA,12,TGTGCCAGCAGCTTCACCAACTACGAGCAGTACTTC,CASSFTNYEQYF
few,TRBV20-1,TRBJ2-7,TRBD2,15,TGCAGTGCTAGAGGGGGGCCTAGCGGGAGCTACGAGCAGTACTTC,CSARGGPSGSYEQYF
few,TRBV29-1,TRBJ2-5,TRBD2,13,TGCAGCGTTGTTGGCGGGAGCACAGAGACCCAGTACTTC,CSVVGGSTETQYF
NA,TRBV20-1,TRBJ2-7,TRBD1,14,TGCAGTGCTAGAGGGGACAGACTGACCTACGAGCAGTACTTC,CSARGDRLTYEQYF
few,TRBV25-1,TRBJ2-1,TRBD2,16,TGTGCCAGCAGTGAATTCACTAGCGGGAACTACAATGAGCAGTTCTTC,CASSEFTSGNYNEQFF
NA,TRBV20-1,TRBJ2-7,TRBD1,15,TGCAGTGCTAGAGACCCGGGACAGGCCACCTACGAGCAGTACTTC,CSARDPGQATYEQYF
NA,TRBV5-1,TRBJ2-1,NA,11,TGCCCCAGCAGCCTAACGAATGAGCAGTTCTTC,CPSSLTNEQFF
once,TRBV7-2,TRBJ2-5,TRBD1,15,TGTGCCAGTAGCCGAGGAGACAGGGACCAAGAGACCCAGTACTTC,CASSRGDRDQETQYF
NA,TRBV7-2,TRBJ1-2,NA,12,TGTGCCAGCAGCCAAACAAGGGTGGGCTACACCTTC,CASSQTRVGYTF
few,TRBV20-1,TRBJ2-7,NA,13,TGCAATGCTAGAGATTCCGGAGGAGTCGAGCAGTACTTC,CNARDSGGVEQYF
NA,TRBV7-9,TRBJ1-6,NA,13,TGTGCCAGCAGCTTTAAGGCGAATTCACCCCTCCACTTT,CASSFKANSPLHF
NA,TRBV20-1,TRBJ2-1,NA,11,TGCAGTGCTAGAGCGGGGGATGAGCAGTTCTTC,CSARAGDEQFF
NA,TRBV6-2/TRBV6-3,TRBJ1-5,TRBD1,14,TGTGCCGGCAGTTATGACAGGGTCGGACAGCCCCAACATTTT,CAGSYDRVGQPQHF
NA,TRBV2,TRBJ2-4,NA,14,TGTGCCAGCAGTGAAAATAGGCGGCTAGACATTCAGTACTTC,CASSENRRLDIQYF
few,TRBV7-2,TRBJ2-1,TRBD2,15,TGTGCCAGCAGCTCAGGGACTAGACGTGACAATGAGCAGTTCTTC,CASSSGTRRDNEQFF
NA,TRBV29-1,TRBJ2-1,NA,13,TGCAGCGCTGGGGGTCCTCCCAGAGATGAGCAGTTCTTC,CSAGGPPRDEQFF
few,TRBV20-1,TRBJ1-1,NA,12,TGCAGTGTTACGATCAGGGGTGCTGAAGCTTTCTTT,CSVTIRGAEAFF
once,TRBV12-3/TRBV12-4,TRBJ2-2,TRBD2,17,TGTGCCAGCAGGACTAGCGGGAGGGCCTTATGGACCGGGGAGCTGTTTTTT,CASRTSGRALWTGELFF
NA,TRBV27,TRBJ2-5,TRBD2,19,TGTGCCAGCAGTTTATCAAACGGAATAAGCGGGGGGGCCTGGGAGACCCAGTACTTC,CASSLSNGISGGAWETQYF
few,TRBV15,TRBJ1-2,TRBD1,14,TGTGCCACCAGAAGAAGCCGGGACAGGGAGAGGAACACCTTC,CATRRSRDRERNTF